This TCR beta chain was retrieved from a study of blood T cell repertoires in COVID-19. Overall study context: Both acute and convalescent COVID-19 samples were obtained from the United States, Italy and Spain.

The protocol was immunoSEQ multiplex PCR, while the TCRdb copy is restricted to in-frame clones and leaves out a portion. The data hold 150,000 to 200,000 clones, with 90% observed a single time. The CDR3 runs to 17 residues. The germline CDR1 and CDR2 sequences are SGHDT and YYEEEE. V was pared by 4 bases and J by 8 bases, with 14 bases of the junction left unmatched. Input material: peripheral blood. The V and J genes are TRBV5-6 and TRBJ2-1, with TRBD2 matching 11 bases. The sequence came from a man in his fifties or sixties with acute or convalescent COVID-19. The CDR3 protein is CASSRTRTSGSWYEQFF. CDR3 nucleotides: TGTGCCAGCAGCAGGACGCGTACTAGCGGGAGTTGGTATGAGCAGTTCTTC. Filled out from reference TRBV5-6 and TRBJ2-1, the complete variable domain reads DAGVTQSPTHLIKTRGQQVTLRCSPKSGHDTVSWYQQALGQGPQFIFQYYEEEERQRGNFPDRFSGHQFPNYSSELNVNALLLGDSALYLCASSRTRTSGSWYEQFFGPGTRLTVL.